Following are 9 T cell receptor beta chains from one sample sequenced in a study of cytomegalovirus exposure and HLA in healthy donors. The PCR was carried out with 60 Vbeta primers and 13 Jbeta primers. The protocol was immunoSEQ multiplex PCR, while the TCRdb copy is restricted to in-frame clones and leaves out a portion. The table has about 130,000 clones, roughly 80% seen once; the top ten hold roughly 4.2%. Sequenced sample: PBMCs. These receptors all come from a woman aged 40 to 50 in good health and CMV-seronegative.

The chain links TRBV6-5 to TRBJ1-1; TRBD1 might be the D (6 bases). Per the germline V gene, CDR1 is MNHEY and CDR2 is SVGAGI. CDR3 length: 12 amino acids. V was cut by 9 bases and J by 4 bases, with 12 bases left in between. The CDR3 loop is CASRIGGTEAFF. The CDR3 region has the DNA TGTGCCAGTAGGATAGGGGGCACTGAAGCTTTCTTT.

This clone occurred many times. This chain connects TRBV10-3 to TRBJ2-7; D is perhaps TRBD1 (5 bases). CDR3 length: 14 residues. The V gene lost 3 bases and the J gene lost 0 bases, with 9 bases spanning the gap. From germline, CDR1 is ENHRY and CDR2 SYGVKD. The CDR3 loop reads CAISDPGNSYEQYF. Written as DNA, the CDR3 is TGTGCCATCAGTGATCCAGGGAACTCCTACGAGCAGTACTTC.

The CDR3: CASSSGQNTEAFF. The CDR3, as DNA: TGTGCCAGCAGCTCGGGACAGAACACTGAAGCTTTCTTT. J is TRBJ1-1 and V is TRBV6-4, with D tentatively TRBD1 (6 bases). V shed 6 bases and J shed 1 base, with 9 bases lying between them. The CDR3 loop spans 13 amino acids. The germline gives CDR1 MRHNA, CDR2 SNTAGT.

CDR3 residues: CASSAGGPPDTQYF. In DNA form, the CDR3 reads TGTGCCAGCAGCGCCGGGGGGCCGCCAGATACGCAGTATTTT. V gene TRBV5-6 combines with J gene TRBJ2-3; a weak D match, TRBD2 (7 bases). Trimming removed 4 bases from V and 4 bases from J, with 13 bases in between. Germline V lookup: CDR1 SGHDT, CDR2 YYEEEE. CDR3 length: 14 residues.

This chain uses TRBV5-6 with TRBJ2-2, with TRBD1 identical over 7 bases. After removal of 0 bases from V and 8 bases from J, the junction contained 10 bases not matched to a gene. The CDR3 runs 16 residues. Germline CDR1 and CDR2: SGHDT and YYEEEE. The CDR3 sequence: CASSLGLGGASGELFF. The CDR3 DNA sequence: TGTGCCAGCAGCTTGGGTCTAGGGGGCGCGTCTGGGGAGCTGTTTTTT.

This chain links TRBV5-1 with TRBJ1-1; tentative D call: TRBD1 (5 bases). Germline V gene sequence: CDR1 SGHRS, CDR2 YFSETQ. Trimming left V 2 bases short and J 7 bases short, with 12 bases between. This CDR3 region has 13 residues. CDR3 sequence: CASSFLGAVEAFF. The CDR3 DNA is TGCGCCAGCAGCTTTTTAGGGGCGGTTGAAGCTTTCTTT.

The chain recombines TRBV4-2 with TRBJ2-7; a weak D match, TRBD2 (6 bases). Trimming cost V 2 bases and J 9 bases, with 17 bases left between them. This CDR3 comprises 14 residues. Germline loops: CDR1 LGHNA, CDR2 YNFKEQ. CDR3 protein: CASSQRGGAEGQYF. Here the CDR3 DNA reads TGTGCCAGCAGCCAACGGGGAGGCGCAGAAGGGCAGTACTTC.

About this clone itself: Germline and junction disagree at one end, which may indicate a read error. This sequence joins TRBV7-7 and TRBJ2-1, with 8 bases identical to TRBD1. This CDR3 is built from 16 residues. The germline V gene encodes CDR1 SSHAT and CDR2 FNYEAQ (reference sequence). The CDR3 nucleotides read TGTGCTAGCAGCCCGACAGGGGTGGGCGCCTACAATGAGCAGTTCTTC. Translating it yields CASSPTGVGAYNEQFF.

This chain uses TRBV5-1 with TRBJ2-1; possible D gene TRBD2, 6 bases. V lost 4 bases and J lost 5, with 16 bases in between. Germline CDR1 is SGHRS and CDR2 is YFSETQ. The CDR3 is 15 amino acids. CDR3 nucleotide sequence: TGCGCCAGCAGCGCCGGGACTTCAAGAAACAATGAGCAGTTCTTC. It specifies CASSAGTSRNNEQFF.